A single sample gave rise to the 9 T cell receptor beta chains below, sequenced in a study of blood T cell repertoires in COVID-19. TCRdb's copy holds only in-frame clones and misses some; the assay was immunoSEQ multiplex PCR. Of 50,000 to 55,000 clones detected, just under 90% appear once; the ten largest clones hold approximately 3.8%. What was sequenced was peripheral blood. Source of these receptors: a man aged 45-65 years with acute or convalescent COVID-19.

This chain links TRBV10-2 with TRBJ1-5; TRBD1 is a possible D gene (6 bases). The CDR3 length is 13 residues. Trimming took off 3 bases at V and 5 bases at J, with 8 bases between the two ends. The germline gives CDR1 WSHSY, CDR2 SAAADI. In nucleotides, the CDR3 is TGCGCCAGCAGTGAAGGGGGGGATCAGCCCCAGCATTTT. Its translation: CASSEGGDQPQHF.

V and J are TRBV30 and TRBJ1-1, with 9 bases fitting TRBD1. J gave up 3 bases and V 6 bases, and 2 bases lay outside the gene matches. The CDR3 is 12 amino acids. The V gene's germline CDR1 is GTSNPN and CDR2 SVGIG (reference sequence). CDR3 residues: CACGQGYTEAFF. The CDR3 DNA sequence: TGTGCCTGCGGACAGGGGTACACTGAAGCTTTCTTT.

The J gene is TRBJ2-6, the V gene TRBV5-1; D ambiguous. V lost 4 bases to trimming and J lost 0 bases, with 8 bases between them. The CDR3 spans 15 residues. Germline V gene data show CDR1 as SGHRS and CDR2 as YFSETQ. CDR3 protein: CASSLSSSGANVLTF. The DNA of the CDR3 is TGCGCCAGCAGCCTTTCTAGCTCTGGGGCCAACGTCCTGACTTTC.

This rearrangement joins TRBV5-4 to TRBJ2-3, with D maybe TRBD2 (7 bases). Germline CDR1 and CDR2: SGHNT and YYREEE (reference sequence). V was clipped by 8 bases and J by 4 bases, with 17 bases between them. The CDR3 is 14 residues long. The CDR3 spells CASEDLGGADTQYF. The CDR3 DNA reads as TGTGCCAGTGAGGATTTAGGGGGGGCAGATACGCAGTATTTT.

The rearrangement links TRBV28 to TRBJ2-1, with 12 bases identical to TRBD2. The J segment lost 2 bases and the V segment lost 5 bases, leaving 7 bases of the junction unmatched. The V gene's germline CDR1 is MDHEN and CDR2 SYDVKM. This CDR3 has 17 amino acids. The CDR3 is CASSATSGSVAYNEQFF. Written as DNA, the CDR3 is TGTGCCAGCAGTGCGACTAGCGGGAGTGTCGCCTACAATGAGCAGTTCTTC.

The V gene is TRBV27, the J gene TRBJ2-5, with 8 nucleotides matching TRBD2. V lost 2 bases, J lost 9 bases, and 11 bases stayed unmatched. Germline loops: CDR1 MNHEY, CDR2 SMNVEV (reference sequence). The CDR3 extends over 15 amino acids. The CDR3 region has the DNA TGTGCCAGCAGTTTAAATAGCGGGGCCGGGATGGCCCAGTACTTC. Translation gives CASSLNSGAGMAQYF.

The CDR3 nucleotides are TGTGCCAGCAGCCGGCGTGGACAGGGGGATGAAAAACTGTTTTTT. This encodes CASSRRGQGDEKLFF. V is TRBV14 and J is TRBJ1-4; TRBD1 matches at 10 bases. The CDR3 is made up of 15 amino acids. Unmatched junction bases numbered 5, after V lost 4 bases and J lost 6 bases. From germline, CDR1 is SGHDN and CDR2 FVKESK.

The chain links TRBV6-5 to TRBJ2-7, with D possibly matching TRBD1 (5 bases). There are 13 residues in the CDR3. The germline V gene has CDR1 MNHEY and CDR2 SVGAGI. With 6 bases removed from V and 2 bases from J, the gap between germline ends came to 11 bases. The CDR3 bases are TGTGCCAGCAGCAGGGATTTGACCTACGAGCAGTACTTC. This sequence encodes CASSRDLTYEQYF.

This clone was counted once. The chain uses TRBV3-1 (or the pseudogene TRBV3-2) and TRBJ2-5, with D perhaps TRBD2 (5 bases). This CDR3 has 14 amino acids. Trimming shortened V by 5 bases and J by 7 bases, and 17 bases separated the two germline ends. In germline, CDR1 is LGHDT, CDR2 YNNKEL (reference sequence). CDR3 region: CASSYEIGELTQYF. As DNA, the CDR3 is TGTGCCAGCAGCTATGAAATTGGGGAGTTGACCCAGTACTTC.